The rows below give T cell receptor beta chains drawn from one sample of a study of response to subunit inactivated influenza vaccine. Each CDR3 protein gets one entry after TCRdb re-called the RT-PCR reads with MiXCR. In the table there are fewer than 600,000 distinct CDR3 sequences, roughly 7.9% of which are singletons. The sequences come from PBMCs from blood, collected less than 25 months after vaccination. Receptors originate from a man in his fifties or sixties who received an inactivated influenza vaccine. The CDR3 runs from the conserved cysteine through the conserved F or W. D genes are given only for firm matches. Rows give clone size only sometimes, using once, few, many, or a class for an expanded clone.

j_gene | abundance | v_gene | d_gene | CDR3aa | CDR3nt
TRBJ2-3 | many | TRBV12-3/TRBV12-4 | TRBD2 | CASSFSGTSTDTQYF | TGTGCCAGCAGTTTTAGCGGGACTAGCACAGATACGCAGTATTTT
TRBJ1-1 | few | TRBV9 | TRBD1 | CASRLGQTNEAFF | TGTGCCAGCAGGTTGGGACAGACGAATGAAGCTTTCTTT
TRBJ1-2 | many | TRBV29-1 | NA | CSGNGGPNYGYTF | TGCAGCGGTAATGGGGGACCCAACTATGGCTACACCTTC
TRBJ2-4 | few | TRBV20-1 | NA | CSAPGLAKNIQYF | TGCAGTGCGCCGGGTCTAGCCAAAAACATTCAGTACTTC
TRBJ1-6 | NA | TRBV20-1 | TRBD1 | CSAGQGINSPLHF | TGCAGTGCCGGACAGGGCATAAATTCACCCCTCCACTTT
TRBJ1-3 | NA | TRBV29-1 | NA | CSARKGTGNTIYF | TGCAGCGCGCGGAAAGGCACTGGAAACACCATATATTTT
TRBJ2-7 | many | TRBV10-3 | TRBD2 | CATTGTSGRRSNEQYF | TGTGCCACCACCGGGACTAGCGGGAGACGGAGCAACGAGCAGTACTTC
TRBJ2-3 | few | TRBV12-3/TRBV12-4 | TRBD1 | CASSFAWTGTDTQYF | TGTGCCAGCAGTTTTGCCTGGACAGGGACAGATACGCAGTATTTT
TRBJ1-1 | NA | TRBV12-3/TRBV12-4 | NA | CASTLLGLNTEAFF | TGTGCCAGCACCCTATTGGGGTTGAACACTGAAGCTTTCTTT
TRBJ1-4 | many | TRBV25-1 | NA | CASSRQVGDEKLFF | TGTGCCAGCAGCCGACAGGTTGGAGATGAAAAACTGTTTTTT
TRBJ1-5 | many | TRBV20-1 | NA | CSATTDSNQPQHF | TGCAGTGCCACGACAGATAGCAATCAGCCCCAGCATTTT
TRBJ1-6 | few | TRBV20-1 | NA | CSASDAFSSYNSPLHF | TGCAGTGCGTCAGATGCCTTCAGCTCCTATAATTCACCCCTCCACTTT
TRBJ1-1 | many | TRBV5-1 | NA | CASSAPDTNTEAFF | TGCGCCAGCAGTGCTCCGGACACGAACACTGAAGCTTTCTTT
TRBJ2-7 | few | TRBV20-1 | TRBD2 | CGARAGTSGSPPYEQYF | TGCGGTGCTAGAGCCGGGACTAGCGGGAGTCCTCCCTACGAGCAGTACTTC
TRBJ1-2 | NA | TRBV12-3/TRBV12-4 | TRBD1 | CASSFQGAVGYTF | TGTGCCAGCAGTTTCCAGGGGGCGGTTGGCTACACCTTC
TRBJ2-7 | NA | TRBV10-3 | NA | CAIRSGTLSSYEQYF | TGTGCCATCAGATCCGGGACACTTTCCTCCTACGAGCAGTACTTC
TRBJ2-7 | few | TRBV28 | NA | CASRHPSTVEQYF | TGTGCCAGCAGACACCCTAGCACGGTCGAGCAGTACTTC
TRBJ1-1 | few | TRBV5-1 | TRBD1 | CASSLVGGDRGRGNTEAFF | TGCGCCAGCAGCTTGGTGGGCGGGGACAGGGGCAGAGGGAACACTGAAGCTTTCTTT
TRBJ2-3 | NA | TRBV7-2 | NA | CASSLLGASTDTQYF | TGTGCCAGCAGCTTACTGGGAGCAAGCACAGATACGCAGTATTTT
TRBJ2-5 | many | TRBV28 | TRBD2 | CASSLWRGGETQYF | TGTGCCAGCAGTTTATGGCGGGGGGGAGAGACCCAGTACTTC
TRBJ2-5 | NA | TRBV11-1 | NA | CASSLNPVSAKSWQETQYF | TGTGCCAGCAGCTTAAACCCTGTTTCGGCCAAAAGTTGGCAAGAGACCCAGTACTTC
TRBJ2-7 | NA | TRBV3-1 | TRBD1 | CASSRRGQGISYEQYF | TGTGCCAGCAGCCGACGGGGACAGGGGATCTCCTACGAGCAGTACTTC
TRBJ1-2 | few | TRBV7-9 | NA | CASSLGARGGYTF | TGTGCCAGCAGCTTAGGGGCCCGGGGGGGCTACACCTTC
TRBJ2-3 | many | TRBV5-1 | TRBD2 | CASSLAWSGGRDTQYF | TGCGCCAGCAGCTTGGCCTGGTCGGGGGGGCGAGATACGCAGTATTTT
TRBJ2-7 | many | TRBV6-2/TRBV6-3 | NA | CASTRDVRRQYF | TGTGCCAGCACCCGGGATGTTCGTCGGCAGTACTTC
TRBJ2-3 | NA | TRBV14 | NA | CASSQFSGSDTQYF | TGTGCCAGCAGCCAGTTTTCAGGGTCAGATACGCAGTATTTT
TRBJ2-3 | few | TRBV14 | NA | CASSRAGLPHSYF | TGTGCCAGCAGCCGCGCCGGACTGCCCCACTCATATTTT
TRBJ2-5 | many | TRBV20-1 | NA | CSASFAISTQYF | TGCAGTGCTAGTTTTGCGATATCGACCCAGTACTTC
TRBJ2-1 | NA | TRBV27 | TRBD1 | CASSLTRDRGLNEQFF | TGTGCCAGCAGTTTAACCCGGGACAGGGGGCTCAATGAGCAGTTCTTC
TRBJ1-2 | NA | TRBV20-1 | NA | CSARMLDEGYTF | TGCAGTGCTAGGATGTTGGATGAGGGCTACACCTTC
TRBJ2-7 | NA | TRBV4-3 | TRBD1 | CASSPGQGIWEQYF | TGCGCCAGCAGCCCGGGACAGGGGATATGGGAGCAGTACTTC
TRBJ2-1 | few | TRBV11-2 | NA | CASSLSRTEPYNEQFF | TGTGCCAGCAGTCTATCCCGGACGGAGCCCTACAATGAGCAGTTCTTC
TRBJ2-1 | many | TRBV2 | TRBD1 | CASRGTGGGEQFF | TGTGCCAGCAGGGGGACAGGGGGCGGTGAGCAGTTCTTC
TRBJ2-3 | few | TRBV7-9 | NA | CASSLEGGRTDTQYF | TGTGCCAGCAGCTTAGAGGGGGGCCGCACAGATACGCAGTATTTT
TRBJ1-6 | few | TRBV6-6 | NA | CASQGNSPLHF | TGTGCCAGCCAGGGGAATTCACCCCTCCACTTT
TRBJ2-1 | many | TRBV5-6 | NA | CASSFGGFGSYNEQFF | TGTGCCAGCAGCTTCGGGGGTTTCGGTTCCTACAATGAGCAGTTCTTC
TRBJ1-1 | many | TRBV28 | NA | CASRTATDDTEAFF | TGTGCCAGCAGAACGGCGACCGATGACACTGAAGCTTTCTTT
TRBJ1-5 | few | TRBV28 | NA | CASSLNVPPQHF | TGTGCCAGCAGTTTGAATGTTCCGCCCCAGCATTTT
TRBJ2-1 | few | TRBV12-3/TRBV12-4 | TRBD2 | CASSPASGRYDEQFF | TGTGCCAGCAGTCCGGCGAGCGGGAGGTATGATGAGCAGTTCTTC
TRBJ1-1 | NA | TRBV29-1 | NA | CSVALRRSDTEAFF | TGCAGCGTTGCGTTAAGAAGGTCGGACACTGAAGCTTTCTTT
TRBJ1-1 | NA | TRBV12-3/TRBV12-4 | TRBD1 | CASSPLSSGGPTEAFF | TGTGCCAGCAGTCCGTTGTCGTCAGGGGGACCCACTGAAGCTTTCTTT
TRBJ1-3 | NA | TRBV6-1 | NA | CASLSGVTGNTIYF | TGTGCCAGCCTCTCAGGGGTGACTGGAAACACCATATATTTT
TRBJ1-2 | many | TRBV4-3 | NA | CASSQEPQRLTYGYTF | TGCGCCAGCAGCCAGGAGCCCCAGAGGCTTACTTATGGCTACACCTTC
TRBJ2-7 | few | TRBV27 | NA | CASSGGPVSYEQYF | TGTGCCAGCAGTGGCGGCCCTGTATCCTACGAGCAGTACTTC
TRBJ2-1 | few | TRBV29-1 | TRBD1 | CSVAFGTGSYNEQFF | TGCAGCGTCGCCTTTGGGACAGGGTCCTACAATGAGCAGTTCTTC
TRBJ2-7 | many | TRBV10-1 | NA | CASSDSYEQYF | TGTGCCAGCAGTGACTCCTACGAGCAGTACTTC
TRBJ1-5 | few | TRBV9 | NA | CASSVEGGVQPQHF | TGTGCCAGCAGCGTAGAGGGGGGCGTTCAGCCCCAGCATTTT
TRBJ2-7 | few | TRBV29-1 | NA | CSVAASLDEQYF | TGCAGCGTTGCTGCCTCCTTGGACGAGCAGTACTTC
TRBJ1-2 | NA | TRBV6-1 | NA | CASSDWGYGYTF | TGTGCCAGCAGTGATTGGGGCTATGGCTACACCTTC